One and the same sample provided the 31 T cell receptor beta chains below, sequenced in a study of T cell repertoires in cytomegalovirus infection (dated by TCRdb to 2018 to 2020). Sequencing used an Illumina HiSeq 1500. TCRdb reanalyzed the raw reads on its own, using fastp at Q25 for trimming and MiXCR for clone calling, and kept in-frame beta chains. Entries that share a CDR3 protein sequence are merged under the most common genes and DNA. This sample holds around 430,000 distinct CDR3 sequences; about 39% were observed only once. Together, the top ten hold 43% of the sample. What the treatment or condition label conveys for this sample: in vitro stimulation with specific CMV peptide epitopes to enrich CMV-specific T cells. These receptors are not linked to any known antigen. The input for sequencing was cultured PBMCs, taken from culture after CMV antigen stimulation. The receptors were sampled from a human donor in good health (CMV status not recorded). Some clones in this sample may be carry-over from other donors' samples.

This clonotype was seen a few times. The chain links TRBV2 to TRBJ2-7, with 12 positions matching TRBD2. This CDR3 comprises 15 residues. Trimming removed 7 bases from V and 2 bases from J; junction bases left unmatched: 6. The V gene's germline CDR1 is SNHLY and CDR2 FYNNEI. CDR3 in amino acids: CASMRLAGDTYEQYF. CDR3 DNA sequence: TGTGCCAGCATGAGACTAGCGGGAGATACCTACGAGCAGTACTTC.

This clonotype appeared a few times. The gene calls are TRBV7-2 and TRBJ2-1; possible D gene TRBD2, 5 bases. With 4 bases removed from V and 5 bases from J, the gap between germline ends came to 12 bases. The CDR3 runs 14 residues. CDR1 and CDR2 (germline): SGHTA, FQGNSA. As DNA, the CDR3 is TGTGCCAGCAGCTCCACCGGACTCCACAATGAGCAGTTCTTC. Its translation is CASSSTGLHNEQFF.

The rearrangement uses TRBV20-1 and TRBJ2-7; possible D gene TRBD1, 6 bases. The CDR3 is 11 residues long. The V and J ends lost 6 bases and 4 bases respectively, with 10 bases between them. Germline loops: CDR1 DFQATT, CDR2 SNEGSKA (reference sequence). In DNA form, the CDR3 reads TGCAGTGCAAGTCAGGGGTACGAGCAGTACTTC. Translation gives CSASQGYEQYF.

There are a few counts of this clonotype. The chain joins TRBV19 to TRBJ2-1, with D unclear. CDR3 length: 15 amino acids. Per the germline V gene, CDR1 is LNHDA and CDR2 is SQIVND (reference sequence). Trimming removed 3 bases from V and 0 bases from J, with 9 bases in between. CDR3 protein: CASSISPRSYNEQFF. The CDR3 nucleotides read TGTGCCAGTAGTATCTCACCCCGCTCCTACAATGAGCAGTTCTTC.

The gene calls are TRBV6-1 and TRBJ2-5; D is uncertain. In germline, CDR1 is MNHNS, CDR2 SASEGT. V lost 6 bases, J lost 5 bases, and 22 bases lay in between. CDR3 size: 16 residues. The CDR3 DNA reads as TGTGCCAGCAGCAAATTTGCGAACATCGAGGCCGAGACCCAGTACTTC. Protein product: CASSKFANIEAETQYF.

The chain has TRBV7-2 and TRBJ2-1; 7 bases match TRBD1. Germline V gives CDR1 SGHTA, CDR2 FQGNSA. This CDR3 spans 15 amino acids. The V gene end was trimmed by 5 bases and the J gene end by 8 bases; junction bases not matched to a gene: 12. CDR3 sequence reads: CASSPQLGGEDEQFF. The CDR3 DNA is TGTGCCAGCAGCCCACAGTTAGGGGGCGAGGATGAGCAGTTCTTC.

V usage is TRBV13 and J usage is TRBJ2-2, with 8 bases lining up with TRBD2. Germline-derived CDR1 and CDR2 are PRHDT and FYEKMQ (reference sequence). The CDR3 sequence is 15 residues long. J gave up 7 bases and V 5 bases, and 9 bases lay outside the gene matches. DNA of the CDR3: TGTGCCAGCAGCCCCGACAGACTAGCGCGCGGGGAGCTGTTTTTT. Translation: CASSPDRLARGELFF.

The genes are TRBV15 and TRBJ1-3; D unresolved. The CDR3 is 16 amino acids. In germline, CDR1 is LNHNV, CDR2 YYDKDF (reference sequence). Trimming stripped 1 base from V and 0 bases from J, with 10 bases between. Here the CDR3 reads CATSRVGSYSGNTIYF. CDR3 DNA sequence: TGTGCCACCAGCAGAGTGGGGTCATACTCTGGAAACACCATATATTTT.

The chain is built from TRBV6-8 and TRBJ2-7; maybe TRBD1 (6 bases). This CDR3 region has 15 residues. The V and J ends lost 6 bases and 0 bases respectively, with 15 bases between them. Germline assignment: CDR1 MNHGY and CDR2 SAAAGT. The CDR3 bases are TGTGCCAGCAGACCGACGGGACACCCCTCCTACGAGCAGTACTTC. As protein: CASRPTGHPSYEQYF.

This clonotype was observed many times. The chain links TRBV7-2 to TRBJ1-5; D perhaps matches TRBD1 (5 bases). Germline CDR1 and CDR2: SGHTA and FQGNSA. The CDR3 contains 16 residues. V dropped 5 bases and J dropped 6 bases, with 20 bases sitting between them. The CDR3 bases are TGTGCCAGCAGCCCAGATTTTAGGGGAGGTACTCAGCCCCAGCATTTT. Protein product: CASSPDFRGGTQPQHF.

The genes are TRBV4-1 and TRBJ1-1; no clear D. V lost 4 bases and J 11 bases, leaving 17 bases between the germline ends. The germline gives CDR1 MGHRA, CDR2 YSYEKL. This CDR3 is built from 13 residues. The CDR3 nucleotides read TGCGCCAGCAGCCGGGCCTTGAAGGCGGTGGCTTTCTTT. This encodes CASSRALKAVAFF.

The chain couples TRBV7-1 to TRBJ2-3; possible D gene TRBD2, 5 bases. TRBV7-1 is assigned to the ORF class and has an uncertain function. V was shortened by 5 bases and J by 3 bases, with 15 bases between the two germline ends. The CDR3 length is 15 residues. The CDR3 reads CASSLLATGTDTQYF. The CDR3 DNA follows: TGTGCCAGCAGCCTCCTGGCAACGGGGACAGATACGCAGTATTTT.

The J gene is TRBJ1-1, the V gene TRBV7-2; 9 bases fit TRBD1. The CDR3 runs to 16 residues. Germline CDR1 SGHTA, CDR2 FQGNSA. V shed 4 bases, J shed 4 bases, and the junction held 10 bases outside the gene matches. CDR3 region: CASSSGTGFLGTEAFF. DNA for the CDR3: TGTGCCAGCAGCTCCGGGACAGGGTTTCTTGGCACTGAAGCTTTCTTT.

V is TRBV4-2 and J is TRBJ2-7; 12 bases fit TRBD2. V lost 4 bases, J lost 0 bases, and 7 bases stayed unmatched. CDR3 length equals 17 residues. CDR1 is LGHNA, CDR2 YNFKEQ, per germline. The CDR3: CASSLGGLAGRSYEQYF. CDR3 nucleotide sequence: TGTGCCAGCAGCCTGGGCGGACTAGCGGGGCGCTCCTACGAGCAGTACTTC.

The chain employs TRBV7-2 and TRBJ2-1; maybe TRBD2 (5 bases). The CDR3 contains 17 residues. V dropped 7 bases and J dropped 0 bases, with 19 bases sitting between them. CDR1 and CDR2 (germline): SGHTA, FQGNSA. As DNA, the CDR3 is TGTGCCAGCAAAGTGGACGGGATATTAAGCTCCTACAATGAGCAGTTCTTC. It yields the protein CASKVDGILSSYNEQFF.

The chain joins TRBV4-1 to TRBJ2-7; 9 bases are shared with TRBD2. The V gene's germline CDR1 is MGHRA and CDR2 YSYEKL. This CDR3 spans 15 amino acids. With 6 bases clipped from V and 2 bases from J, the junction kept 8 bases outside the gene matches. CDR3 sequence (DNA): TGCGCCAGCAGGCACGTAGCGGGGGATGCCTACGAGCAGTACTTC. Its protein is CASRHVAGDAYEQYF.

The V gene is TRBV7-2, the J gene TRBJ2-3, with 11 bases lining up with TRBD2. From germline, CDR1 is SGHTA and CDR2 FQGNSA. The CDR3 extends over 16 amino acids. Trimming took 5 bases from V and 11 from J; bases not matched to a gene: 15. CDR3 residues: CASSPRVLAGGGGQYF. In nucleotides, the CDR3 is TGTGCCAGCAGCCCACGCGTGCTAGCGGGAGGAGGTGGGCAGTATTTT.

CDR3 DNA: TGTGCCAGCAGCATAGCGGCCCTGAGCTCCTACAATGAGCAGTTCTTC. It yields the protein CASSIAALSSYNEQFF. This rearrangement joins TRBV6-2 or TRBV6-3 to TRBJ2-1, with D tentatively TRBD2 (6 bases). CDR3 size: 16 residues. Trimming cost V 6 bases and J 0 bases, with 15 bases left between them. The germline CDR1 and CDR2 sequences are MNHEY and SVGEGT.

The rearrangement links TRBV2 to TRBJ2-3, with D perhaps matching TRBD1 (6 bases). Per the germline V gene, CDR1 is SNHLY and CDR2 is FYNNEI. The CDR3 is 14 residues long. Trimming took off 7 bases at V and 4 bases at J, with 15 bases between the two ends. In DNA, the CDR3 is TGTGCCAGCACCATGCAGGGGAAGGCAGATACGCAGTATTTT. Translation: CASTMQGKADTQYF.

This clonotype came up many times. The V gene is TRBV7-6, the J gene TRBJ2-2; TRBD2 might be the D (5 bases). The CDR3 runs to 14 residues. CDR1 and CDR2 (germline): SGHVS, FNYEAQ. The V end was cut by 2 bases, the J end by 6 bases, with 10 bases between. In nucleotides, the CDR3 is TGTGCCAGCAGCTTACGGGGTCCCCCCGGGGAGCTGTTTTTT. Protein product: CASSLRGPPGELFF.

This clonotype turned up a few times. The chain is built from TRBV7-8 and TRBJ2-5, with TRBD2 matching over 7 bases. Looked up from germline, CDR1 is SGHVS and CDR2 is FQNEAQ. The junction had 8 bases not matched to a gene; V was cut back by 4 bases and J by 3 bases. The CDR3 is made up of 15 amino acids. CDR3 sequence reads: CASSSPGGSEETQYF. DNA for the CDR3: TGTGCCAGCAGCTCACCCGGCGGGAGCGAAGAGACCCAGTACTTC.

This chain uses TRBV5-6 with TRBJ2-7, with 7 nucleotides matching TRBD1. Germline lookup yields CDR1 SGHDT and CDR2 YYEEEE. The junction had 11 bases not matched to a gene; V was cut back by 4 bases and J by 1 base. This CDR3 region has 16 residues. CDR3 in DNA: TGTGCCAGCAGCCCCCGGACAGGTCGCTTATCCTACGAGCAGTACTTC. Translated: CASSPRTGRLSYEQYF.

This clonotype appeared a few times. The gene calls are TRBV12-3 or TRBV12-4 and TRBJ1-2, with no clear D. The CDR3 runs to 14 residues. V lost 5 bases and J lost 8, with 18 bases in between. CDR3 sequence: CASSPRALNGGYTF. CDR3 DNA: TGTGCCAGCAGTCCCCGGGCTCTAAATGGGGGCTACACCTTC.

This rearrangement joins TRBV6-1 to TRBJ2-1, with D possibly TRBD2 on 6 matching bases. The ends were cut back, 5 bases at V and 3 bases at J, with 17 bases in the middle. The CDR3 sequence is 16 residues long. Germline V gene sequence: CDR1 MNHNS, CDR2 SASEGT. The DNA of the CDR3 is TGTGCCAGCAGTTCCCTAACGGGAGCAATCTACAATGAGCAGTTCTTC. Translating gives CASSSLTGAIYNEQFF.

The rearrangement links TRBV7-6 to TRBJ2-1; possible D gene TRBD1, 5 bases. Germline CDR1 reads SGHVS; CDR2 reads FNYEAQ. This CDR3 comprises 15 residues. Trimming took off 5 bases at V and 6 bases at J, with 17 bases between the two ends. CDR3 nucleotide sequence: TGTGCCAGCAGCGATAGAGGACAATTCGGCAATGAGCAGTTCTTC. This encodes CASSDRGQFGNEQFF.

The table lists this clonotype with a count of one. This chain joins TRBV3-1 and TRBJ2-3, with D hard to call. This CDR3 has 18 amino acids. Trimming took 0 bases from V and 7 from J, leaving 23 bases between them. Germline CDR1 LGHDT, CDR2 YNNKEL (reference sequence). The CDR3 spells CASSQDRPVSARTNTQYF. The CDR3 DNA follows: TGTGCCAGCAGCCAAGATCGGCCAGTTTCAGCCCGCACGAATACGCAGTATTTT.

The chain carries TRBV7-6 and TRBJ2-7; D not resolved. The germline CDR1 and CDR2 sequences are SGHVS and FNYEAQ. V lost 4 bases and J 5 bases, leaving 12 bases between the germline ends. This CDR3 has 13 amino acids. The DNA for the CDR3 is TGTGCCAGCAGCTCCGGGCTTTGGAACGAGCAGTACTTC. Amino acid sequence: CASSSGLWNEQYF.

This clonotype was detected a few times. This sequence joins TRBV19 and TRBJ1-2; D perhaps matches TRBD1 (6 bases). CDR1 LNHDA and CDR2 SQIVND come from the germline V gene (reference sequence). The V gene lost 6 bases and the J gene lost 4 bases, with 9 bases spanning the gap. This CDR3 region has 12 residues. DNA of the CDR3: TGTGCCAGTAGATTACAGGGCTATGGCTACACCTTC. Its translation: CASRLQGYGYTF.

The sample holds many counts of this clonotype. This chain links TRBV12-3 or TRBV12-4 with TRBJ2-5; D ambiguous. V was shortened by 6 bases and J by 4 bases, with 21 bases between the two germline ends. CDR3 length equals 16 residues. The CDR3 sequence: CASSQLFRSSPETQYF. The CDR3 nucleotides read TGTGCCAGCAGCCAGCTTTTTAGATCCTCCCCAGAGACCCAGTACTTC.

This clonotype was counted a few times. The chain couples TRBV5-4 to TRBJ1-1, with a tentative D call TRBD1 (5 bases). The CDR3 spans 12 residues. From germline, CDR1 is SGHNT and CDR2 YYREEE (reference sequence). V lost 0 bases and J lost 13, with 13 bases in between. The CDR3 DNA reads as TGTGCCAGCAGCTTGGATGGGGCCTGGGATTTCTTT. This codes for CASSLDGAWDFF.

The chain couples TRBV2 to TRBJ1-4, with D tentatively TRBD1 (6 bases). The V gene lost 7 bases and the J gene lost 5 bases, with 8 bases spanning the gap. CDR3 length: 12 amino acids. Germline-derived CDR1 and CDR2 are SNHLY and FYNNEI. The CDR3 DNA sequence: TGTGCCAGCACTGACAGGAATGAAAAACTGTTTTTT. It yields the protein CASTDRNEKLFF.